Here is one TCR beta chain with its context. Irradiated stimulators labeled with violet dye, some 200,000 in number, were plated with some 200,000 CFSE-labeled responders. CD4 and CD8 responders that proliferated in the reaction were FACS-sorted. This entry comes from a study of graft-versus-host responses after intestinal transplantation. Study-level information: Those transplanted obtained multivisceral, liver-intestinal, or isolated intestinal grafts. General study results and limits: Association was observed between peak circulating GvH clone levels and early post-transplant HvG declines.

Some clones are missing from TCRdb's copy, which holds only in-frame ones; the method was immunoSEQ multiplex PCR. The sample carries 13,000 to 15,000 clones, more than 30% recorded once. Germline V gene lookup returns CDR1 MRHNA and CDR2 SNTAGT. The CDR3 is made up of 15 amino acids. With 10 bases removed from V and 4 bases from J, the gap between germline ends came to 20 bases. Sequences were derived from alloreactive CD8+ T cells from a mixed lymphocyte reaction culture, sampled before intestinal transplant. Subset given: CFSE-low proliferating T cells sorted from roughly six-day pre-transplant mixed lymphocyte reaction (GvH or HvG direction). The TCR sequence derives from a human patient who received an intestinal transplant. V usage is TRBV6-4 and J usage is TRBJ2-1; tentatively, D is TRBD2 (7 bases). The CDR3 loop is CAKRGTTVIYNEQFF. The CDR3 DNA reads as TGTGCCAAGAGGGGGACTACCGTTATTTACAATGAGCAGTTCTTC.